A single sample gave rise to the 15 T cell receptor beta chains below, sequenced in a study of cytomegalovirus exposure and HLA in healthy donors. Primers: 60 Vbeta forward and 13 Jbeta reverse. Measured with immunoSEQ multiplex PCR; TCRdb has only the in-frame clones, and not every one. The data show 200,000 or so clones, 84% seen once. Sequences were obtained from PBMCs. These receptors were collected from a boy aged 10-17 years in good health and CMV-seronegative.

DNA for the CDR3: TGTGCCAGTAATCGGGACACTGAAGCTTTCTTT. It specifies CASNRDTEAFF. The V call is TRBV19, the J call TRBJ1-1; D is undetermined. Trimming shortened V by 7 bases and J by 3 bases, and 6 bases separated the two germline ends. CDR3 length: 11 amino acids. Germline CDR1 reads LNHDA; CDR2 reads SQIVND (reference sequence).

The chain has TRBV29-1 and TRBJ1-1; D uncertain. This CDR3 contains 14 residues. From germline, CDR1 is SQVTM and CDR2 ANQGSEA. The V and J ends lost 6 bases and 2 bases respectively, with 16 bases between them. CDR3 amino acids: CSVSPKLVNTEAFF. The CDR3 nucleotides read TGCAGCGTCTCACCCAAACTGGTCAACACTGAAGCTTTCTTT.

In this sample, this clone turned up once. This chain links TRBV18 with TRBJ2-7; the match to TRBD1 covers 9 bases. Germline-derived CDR1 and CDR2 are KGHSH and LQKENI. The CDR3 runs 14 residues. V trimming: 4 bases; J trimming: 7 bases; junction bases outside the gene matches: 8. This chain's CDR3 is CASSRTGDSWEQYF. The CDR3 DNA sequence: TGTGCCAGCTCACGGACAGGGGACTCGTGGGAGCAGTACTTC.

The chain links TRBV5-5 to TRBJ1-1; a weak D match, TRBD1 (5 bases). Germline-derived CDR1 and CDR2 are SGHKS and YYEKEE (reference sequence). V was cut by 4 bases and J by 5 bases, with 12 bases left in between. CDR3 length equals 13 residues. DNA of the CDR3: TGTGCCAGCAGCCGCTTCGGGGGAACTGAAGCTTTCTTT. It codes for CASSRFGGTEAFF.

The chain has TRBV27 and TRBJ2-2; D not certain. Trimming removed 1 base at V and 4 bases at J, with 7 bases between. The CDR3 consists of 14 residues. Germline assignment: CDR1 MNHEY and CDR2 SMNVEV (reference sequence). CDR3 sequence reads: CASSLYPSTGELFF. In DNA form, the CDR3 reads TGTGCCAGCAGTTTATACCCGAGCACCGGGGAGCTGTTTTTT.

This chain links TRBV27 with TRBJ2-5, with D tentatively TRBD1 (6 bases). The J call could be wrong; TRBJ2-7 is a better fit for the DNA end. This CDR3 has 14 residues. Germline CDR1 reads MNHEY; CDR2 reads SMNVEV (reference sequence). DNA for the CDR3: TGTGCCAGCAGTACAAGACAGGAGACCTACGAGCAGTACTTC. Translation: CASSTRQETYEQYF.

The rearrangement links TRBV6-1 to TRBJ1-6; no clear D gene. Per germline, CDR1 MNHNS and CDR2 SASEGT. The CDR3 consists of 12 residues. The germline V and J ends were trimmed by 10 bases and 9 bases, with 13 bases remaining between them. The CDR3, as DNA: TGTGCCACCTCATGGCTTGGTTCACCCCTCCACTTT. Protein product: CATSWLGSPLHF.

The CDR3 nucleotides are TGCAGCGTTGACGATCAGGCCGGGGCCAACGTCCTGACTTTC. It yields the protein CSVDDQAGANVLTF. The rearrangement joins TRBV29-1 to TRBJ2-6; the D is unclear. V shed 3 bases and J shed 4 bases, with 10 bases lying between them. Germline loops: CDR1 SQVTM, CDR2 ANQGSEA. CDR3 length equals 14 residues.

This chain links TRBV30 with TRBJ1-2; possible D gene TRBD1, 6 bases. Germline V gene data show CDR1 as GTSNPN and CDR2 as SVGIG (reference sequence). V was shortened by 0 bases and J by 6 bases, with 14 bases between the two germline ends. This CDR3 comprises 14 residues. This CDR3 reads CAWSVLGGLDGYTF. The CDR3, as DNA: TGTGCCTGGAGTGTACTAGGGGGTCTTGATGGCTACACCTTC.

This clone was seen more than once but under ten times. The rearrangement uses TRBV10-3 and TRBJ1-1, with 8 nucleotides matching TRBD1. CDR1 is ENHRY, CDR2 SYGVKD, per germline. CDR3 length: 14 residues. The trim removed 6 bases at V and 5 bases at J, leaving 8 bases unmatched. CDR3 loop: CAIRLGQGETEAFF. As DNA, the CDR3 is TGTGCCATCAGACTAGGACAGGGAGAGACTGAAGCTTTCTTT.

Only one count was recorded for this clone. Other DNA sequences from this sample encode an identical CDR3 as well. V gene TRBV7-9 combines with J gene TRBJ1-1, with D maybe TRBD1 (5 bases). V was pared by 8 bases and J by 3 bases, with 7 bases between. CDR3 length equals 11 residues. Germline V gene lookup returns CDR1 SEHNR and CDR2 FQNEAQ (reference sequence). CDR3: CASSRDTEAFF. Written as DNA, the CDR3 is TGTGCCAGCTCCAGGGACACTGAAGCTTTCTTT.

This clone was seen only once. The chain employs TRBV28 and TRBJ2-7; 7 bases are a match to TRBD2. Germline CDR1 MDHEN, CDR2 SYDVKM. The CDR3 has 13 residues. V shed 5 bases, J shed 1 base, and the junction held 2 bases outside the gene matches. In DNA form, the CDR3 reads TGTGCCAGCAGTATTAGCGGGTCCTACGAGCAGTACTTC. The encoded protein is CASSISGSYEQYF.

The chain has TRBV14 and TRBJ1-5; 8 nucleotides agree with TRBD1. V gave up 4 bases and J gave up 2 bases; unmatched junction bases: 7. The CDR3 runs 16 residues. Germline V gives CDR1 SGHDN, CDR2 FVKESK. The CDR3, as DNA: TGTGCCAGCAGCCCGAAGGACAGGGTAGGCAATCAGCCCCAGCATTTT. It yields the protein CASSPKDRVGNQPQHF.

This clone was picked up one time. V is TRBV5-4 and J is TRBJ1-6, with D unresolved. The V gene lost 1 base and the J gene lost 0 bases, with 8 bases spanning the gap. Per the germline V gene, CDR1 is SGHNT and CDR2 is YYREEE (reference sequence). This CDR3 spans 16 amino acids. In DNA form, the CDR3 reads TGTGCCAGCAGCTTGAGTTTGAGCTCCTATAATTCACCCCTCCACTTT. Its protein is CASSLSLSSYNSPLHF.

The chain links TRBV25-1 to TRBJ2-7; 7 bases agree with TRBD1. This CDR3 is built from 13 residues. V shed 7 bases and J 1 base; nucleotides not matched to a gene: 4. Germline lookup yields CDR1 MGHDK and CDR2 SYGVNS. CDR3 loop: CASNHRGSYEQYF. CDR3 DNA sequence: TGTGCCAGCAACCACAGGGGTTCCTACGAGCAGTACTTC.